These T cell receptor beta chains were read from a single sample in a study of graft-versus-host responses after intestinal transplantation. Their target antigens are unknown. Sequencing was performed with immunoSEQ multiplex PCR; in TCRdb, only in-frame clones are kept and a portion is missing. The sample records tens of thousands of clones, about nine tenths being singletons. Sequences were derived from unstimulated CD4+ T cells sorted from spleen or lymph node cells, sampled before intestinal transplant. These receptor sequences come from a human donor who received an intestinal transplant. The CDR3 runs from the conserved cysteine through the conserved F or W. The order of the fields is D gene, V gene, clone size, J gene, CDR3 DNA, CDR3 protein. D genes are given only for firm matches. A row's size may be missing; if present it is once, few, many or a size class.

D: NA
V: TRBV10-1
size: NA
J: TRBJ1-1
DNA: TGCGCCAGCAGTGAGTCGGGGCGGAACACTGAAGCTTTCTTT
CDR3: CASSESGRNTEAFF

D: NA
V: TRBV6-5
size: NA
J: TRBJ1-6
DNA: TGTGCCAGCAGTTTGGGCGGGGCTGCTAACCTTGCCCTCCACTTT
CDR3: CASSLGGAANLALHF

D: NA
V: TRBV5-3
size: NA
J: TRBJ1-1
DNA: TGTGCCAGAAGCTTAAGGGGGTGGGGGACTGAAGCTTTCTTT
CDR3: CARSLRGWGTEAFF

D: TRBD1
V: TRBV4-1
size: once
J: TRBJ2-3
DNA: TGCGCCAGCAGCCGTGATTGGGGGTGGGACAGGGGGGCCGATACGCAGTATTTT
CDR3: CASSRDWGWDRGADTQYF

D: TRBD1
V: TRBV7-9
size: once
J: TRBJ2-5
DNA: TGTGCCAGCAGCTTAGGGACAGGGGATCAGGAGACCCAGTACTTC
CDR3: CASSLGTGDQETQYF

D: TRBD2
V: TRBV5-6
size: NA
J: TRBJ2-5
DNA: TGTGCCAGCAGCTTGCCCCTAGGGCTAGCGGGGTTTCAGGAGACCCAGTACTTC
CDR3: CASSLPLGLAGFQETQYF

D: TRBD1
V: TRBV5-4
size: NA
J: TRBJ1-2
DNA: TGTGCCAGCAGCTTGGTTCCGGGACAGGCCTCATATGGCTACACCTTC
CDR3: CASSLVPGQASYGYTF

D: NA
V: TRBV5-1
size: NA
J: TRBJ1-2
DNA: TGCGCCAGCAGCTTGCAAGGGGATAACTATGGCTACACCTTC
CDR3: CASSLQGDNYGYTF

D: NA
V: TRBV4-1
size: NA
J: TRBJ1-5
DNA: TGCGCCAGCAGGGACAACCTTTATAGCAATCAGCCCCAGCATTTT
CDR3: CASRDNLYSNQPQHF

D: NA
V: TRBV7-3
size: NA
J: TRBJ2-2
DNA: TGTGCCAGCAGCTTAGGCGCAGCGACCGGGGAGCTGTTTTTT
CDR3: CASSLGAATGELFF

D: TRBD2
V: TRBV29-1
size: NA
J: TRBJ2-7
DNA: TGCAGCGTTGTTGGGCTAGCGGGGGATTACGAGCAGTACTTC
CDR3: CSVVGLAGDYEQYF

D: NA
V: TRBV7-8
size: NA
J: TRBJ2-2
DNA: TGTGCCAGCAGCTTACTGCAGGGGGGTGCCGGGGAGCTGTTTTTT
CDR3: CASSLLQGGAGELFF

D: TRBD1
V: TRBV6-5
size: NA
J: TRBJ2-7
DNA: TGTGCCAGCCACAGGGGCTCCTACGAGCAGTACTTC
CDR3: CASHRGSYEQYF

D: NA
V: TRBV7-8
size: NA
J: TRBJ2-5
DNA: TGTGCCAGCAGCCCTTTCGGGAGACAAGAGACCCAGTACTTC
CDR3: CASSPFGRQETQYF

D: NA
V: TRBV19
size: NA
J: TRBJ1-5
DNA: TGTGCCAGTAGTGTACCCAGTGGCAATCAGCCCCAGCATTTT
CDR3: CASSVPSGNQPQHF

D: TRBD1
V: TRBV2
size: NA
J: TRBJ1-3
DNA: TGTGCCAGCAGCGACAGGGGGGGCTATGGAAACACCATATATTTT
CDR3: CASSDRGGYGNTIYF

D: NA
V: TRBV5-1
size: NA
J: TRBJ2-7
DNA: TGCGCCAGCTGGGTGACAGGATCCTACGAGCAGTACTTC
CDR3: CASWVTGSYEQYF

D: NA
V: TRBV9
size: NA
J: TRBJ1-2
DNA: TGTGCCAGCAGCACAATGACAGTGGGTTTGGTTGGCTACACCTTC
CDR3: CASSTMTVGLVGYTF

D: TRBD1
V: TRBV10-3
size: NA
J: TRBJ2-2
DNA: TGTGCCATCAGTGAGTCGGACAGGGTAGGCGGGGAGCTGTTTTTT
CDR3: CAISESDRVGGELFF

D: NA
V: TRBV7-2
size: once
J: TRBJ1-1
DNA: TGTGCCAGCCACCTAGGGCGGGGGACTGAAGCTTTCTTT
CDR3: CASHLGRGTEAFF

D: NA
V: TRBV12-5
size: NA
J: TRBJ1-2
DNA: TGTGCTATGGGGACAAGGACCGGGGATGGCTACACCTTC
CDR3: CAMGTRTGDGYTF

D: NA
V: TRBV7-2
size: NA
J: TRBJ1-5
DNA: TGTGCCAGCAGCATGACAGTCAATCAGCCCCAGCATTTT
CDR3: CASSMTVNQPQHF

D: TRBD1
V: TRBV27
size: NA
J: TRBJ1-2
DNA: TGTGCCAGCCAATTTCAGGGGGGTTATGGCTACACCTTC
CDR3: CASQFQGGYGYTF

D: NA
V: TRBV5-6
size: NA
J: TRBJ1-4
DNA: TGTGCCAGCAGCGATCGACGGTGGGAGAATGAAAAACTGTTTTTT
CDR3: CASSDRRWENEKLFF

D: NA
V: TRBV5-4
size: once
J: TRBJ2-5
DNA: TGTGCCAGCAGCTTGCCCGGGAACCAAGAGACCCAGTACTTC
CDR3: CASSLPGNQETQYF

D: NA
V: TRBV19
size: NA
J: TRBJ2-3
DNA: TGTGCCAGTAGTAGCGGGGGCGCCGGTACGCAGTATTTT
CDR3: CASSSGGAGTQYF

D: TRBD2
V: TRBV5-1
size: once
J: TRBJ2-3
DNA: TGCGCCAGCAGCCCCGGAGCGGGGGTCACAGATACGCAGTATTTT
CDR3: CASSPGAGVTDTQYF

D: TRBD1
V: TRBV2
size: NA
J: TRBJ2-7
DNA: TGTGCCAGCAGTGTTGAGACAGGGACCGAGCAGTACTTC
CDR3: CASSVETGTEQYF

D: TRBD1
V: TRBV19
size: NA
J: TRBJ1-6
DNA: TGTGCCTCCAGCGACAGGGCCTATAATTCACCCCTCCACTTT
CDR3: CASSDRAYNSPLHF

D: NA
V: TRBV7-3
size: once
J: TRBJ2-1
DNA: TGTGCCAGCAGCTATGGCGGCAGCATCAATGAGCAGTTCTTC
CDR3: CASSYGGSINEQFF

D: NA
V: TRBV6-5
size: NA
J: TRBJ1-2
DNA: TGTGCCAGCAGTTCTTCCAGGAAACTCTATGGCTACACCTTC
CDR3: CASSSSRKLYGYTF

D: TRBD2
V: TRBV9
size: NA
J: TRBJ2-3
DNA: TGTGCCAGCAGCGAGGGGGTAGGGGCGGGGGGCCGATTCTACACAGATACGCAGTATTTT
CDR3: CASSEGVGAGGRFYTDTQYF

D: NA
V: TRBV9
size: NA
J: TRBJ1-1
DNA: TGTGCCAGCAGCGTAGGAGTGGGAGGCGGCACTGAAGCTTTCTTT
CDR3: CASSVGVGGGTEAFF

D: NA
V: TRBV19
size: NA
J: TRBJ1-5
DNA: TGTGCCAGTAGTATATTGCAGGGCACCCAGCCCCAGCATTTT
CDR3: CASSILQGTQPQHF

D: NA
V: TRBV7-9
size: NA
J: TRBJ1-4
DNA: TGTGCCAGCAGCCCCACCCGGGACTCGGTGTTAAAACTGTTTTTT
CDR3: CASSPTRDSVLKLFF

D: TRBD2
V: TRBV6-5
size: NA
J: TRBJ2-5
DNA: TGTGCCAGCAGTTACTTGGGACTAAGGCAAGAGACCCAGTACTTC
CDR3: CASSYLGLRQETQYF

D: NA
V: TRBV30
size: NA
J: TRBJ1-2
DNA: TGTGCCTGGAGTTCGGGGGGTGGCTACACCTTC
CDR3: CAWSSGGGYTF